This TCR beta chain was profiled in a study of cytomegalovirus exposure and HLA in healthy donors. Study-level information: Early released data comprised 75 million to 100 million unique TCRs from HLA-typed donors.

This clone has more than one count but fewer than ten. The CDR3 contains 15 residues. Germline-derived CDR1 and CDR2 are MNHEY and SMNVEV (reference sequence). In the PCR, 60 Vbeta and 13 Jbeta primers were used. In the study's own analysis: Per a later analysis, the number of unique TCR beta chains was about 78 million, of which about 11 million were shared. Repertoires were generated with immunoSEQ multiplex PCR, while TCRdb's copy carries only in-frame clones and drops some. V, J and clone size are taken as reported in that table, and D and trimming were inferred from the DNA itself. The sample carries approximately 140,000 clones, around 76% recorded once.

The chain combines TRBV27 with TRBJ2-5, with TRBD2 matching 11 bases. The DNA end lines up better with TRBJ2-7; the J call may be wrong. This receptor was identified in a man aged 18 to 30 in good health and CMV-seronegative. Sequenced input: PBMCs. DNA of the CDR3: TGTGCCAGCAGAACAACTAGCGGGAGAGCCTACGAGCAGTACTTC. This gives the protein CASRTTSGRAYEQYF.